This record covers a single T cell receptor (beta chain). This entry belongs to a study of blood T cell repertoires in COVID-19. Some clones are missing from TCRdb's copy, which holds only in-frame ones; the method was immunoSEQ multiplex PCR. Of some 430,000 clones in the sample, about 90% were seen once. Input material: PBMCs or T cells enriched from blood (not recorded which). This sequence was found in a man between 18 and 35 years old who had recovered from COVID-19.

The CDR3 region has the DNA TGTGCCAGTAGTATCCATCGAGGAGGGAGAAATGAGCAGTTCTTC. Translated, it gives CASSIHRGGRNEQFF. The rearrangement links TRBV19 to TRBJ2-1; TRBD2 might be the D (6 bases). The germline CDR1 and CDR2 sequences are LNHDA and SQIVND (reference sequence). V lost 3 bases and J lost 7, with 16 bases in between. The CDR3 covers 15 residues.